Included here is one TCR beta chain sequence, with context. After template switching added a universal primer site, the resulting cDNA carried unique molecular identifiers. TCRdb re-called the 5' RACE reads through MiXCR, storing one row per CDR3 protein. The repertoire holds 450,000 or so distinct CDR3 sequences, 20% to 30% seen once, with approximately 2.9% in the top ten. The entry originates in a study of identical twins. There are 14 residues in the CDR3. V trimming: 8 bases; J trimming: 3 bases; junction bases outside the gene matches: 7. Germline CDR1 ENHRY, CDR2 SYGVKD. These data were also reused for a study on T cells expressing NK-cell markers.

The sample consisted of CD4+ T cells sorted from blood. The chain recombines TRBV10-3 with TRBJ2-3, with TRBD2 matching 8 bases. This TCR came from a woman under 30 in good health. The CDR3 here is CAIGGLGATDTQYF. The CDR3, as DNA: TGTGCCATCGGGGGACTAGGAGCGACAGATACGCAGTATTTT.